Listed here is a single T cell receptor (beta chain). Antigen specificity is unknown. The source of the sample is a study of cytomegalovirus exposure and HLA in healthy donors. General study findings and limits: Reported findings show TCR beta sequences accurately forecast HLA-A and HLA-B alleles in most subjects.

It was with 60 Vbeta and 13 Jbeta primers that the PCR ran. Generated by immunoSEQ multiplex PCR, the TCRdb table keeps only in-frame clones and is missing some. The sample yields around 150,000 clones, about 80% seen once. The CDR3 sequence is 14 residues long. Per the germline V gene, CDR1 is LNHDA and CDR2 is SQIVND (reference sequence). V lost 3 bases, J lost 5 bases, and 4 bases stayed unmatched. The source of this sequence is a man in his forties or fifties in good health and CMV-seropositive. Sequencing was performed on PBMCs. J is TRBJ1-1 and V is TRBV19; 9 bases fit TRBD1. CDR3 loop: CASSITGGQTEAFF. The CDR3 DNA follows: TGTGCCAGTAGTATTACAGGGGGCCAAACTGAAGCTTTCTTT.